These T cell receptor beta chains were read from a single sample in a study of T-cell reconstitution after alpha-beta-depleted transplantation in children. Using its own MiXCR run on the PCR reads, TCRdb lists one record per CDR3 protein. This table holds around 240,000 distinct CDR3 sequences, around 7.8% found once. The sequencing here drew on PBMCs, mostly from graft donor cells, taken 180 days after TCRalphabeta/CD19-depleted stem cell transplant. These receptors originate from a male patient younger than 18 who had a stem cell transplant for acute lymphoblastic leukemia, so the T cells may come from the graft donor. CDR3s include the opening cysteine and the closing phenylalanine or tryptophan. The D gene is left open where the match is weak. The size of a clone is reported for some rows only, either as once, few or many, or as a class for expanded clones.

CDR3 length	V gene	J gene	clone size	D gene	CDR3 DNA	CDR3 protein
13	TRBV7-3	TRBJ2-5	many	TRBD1	TGTGCCAGCAGCTCCGGACAGGGCGAGACCCAGTACTTC	CASSSGQGETQYF
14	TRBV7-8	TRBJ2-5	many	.	TGTGCCAGCAGCTTAGCAGGGACCTGGGAGACCCAGTACTTC	CASSLAGTWETQYF
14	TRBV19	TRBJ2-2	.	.	TGTGCCAGTAGACTAGATCTGAACACCGGGGAGCTGTTTTTT	CASRLDLNTGELFF
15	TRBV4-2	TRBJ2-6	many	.	TGTGCCAGCAGGCTTTATCTCTCTGGGGCCAACGTCCTGACTTTC	CASRLYLSGANVLTF
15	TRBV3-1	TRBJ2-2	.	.	TGTGCCACCTGCCAAGATTCCTTTCCCACCGGGGAGCTGTTTTTT	CATCQDSFPTGELFF
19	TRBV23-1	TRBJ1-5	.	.	TGCGCCAGCAGTCTAGGCGGTCCACGGCCTCATCCTAGCAATCAGCCCCAGCATTTT	CASSLGGPRPHPSNQPQHF
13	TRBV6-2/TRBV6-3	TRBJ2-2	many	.	TGTGCCAGCAGTTACTCGCGGATAGGGGAGCTGTTTTTT	CASSYSRIGELFF
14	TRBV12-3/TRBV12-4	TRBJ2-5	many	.	TGTGCCAGCAGTTCTAGCGACTTCCAAGAGACCCAGTACTTC	CASSSSDFQETQYF
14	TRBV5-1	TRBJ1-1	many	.	TGCGCCAGCAGGGGGGACGGGTTGAACACTGAAGCTTTCTTT	CASRGDGLNTEAFF
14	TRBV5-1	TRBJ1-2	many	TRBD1	TGCGCCAGCAGCTTGGCCGACAGGGGGCAAGGCTACACCTTC	CASSLADRGQGYTF
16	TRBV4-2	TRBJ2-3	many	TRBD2	TGTGCCAGCAGCCAAGGGACTAGTCGGGGCACAGATACGCAGTATTTT	CASSQGTSRGTDTQYF
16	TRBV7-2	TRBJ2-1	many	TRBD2	TGTGCCAGCAGTGAAAGGGTGGCTAGCGGGAGCCTTGAGCAGTTCTTC	CASSERVASGSLEQFF
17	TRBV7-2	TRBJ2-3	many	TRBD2	TGTGCCAGCAGCGCTACTCCGGGCGGGGGAAGTACAGATACGCAGTATTTT	CASSATPGGGSTDTQYF
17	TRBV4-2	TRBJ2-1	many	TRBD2	TGTGCCAGCAGCCCTACGCTGCGGGGGGAACTTTACAATGAGCAGTTCTTC	CASSPTLRGELYNEQFF
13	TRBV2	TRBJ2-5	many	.	TGTGCCAGCAGTCCAGGGGAGGGGGAGACCCAGTACTTC	CASSPGEGETQYF
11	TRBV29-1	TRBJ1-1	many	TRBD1	TGCAGCGTAGACAGGGGCCCTGAAGCTTTCTTT	CSVDRGPEAFF
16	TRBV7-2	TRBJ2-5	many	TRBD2	TGTGCCAGCAAAAGGGGACTAGCGGGGGGGGGAGAGACCCAGTACTTC	CASKRGLAGGGETQYF
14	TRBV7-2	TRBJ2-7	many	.	TGTGCCAGCAGTACGGAGGGGTCGTCCTACGAGCAGTACTTC	CASSTEGSSYEQYF
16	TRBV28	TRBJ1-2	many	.	TGTGCCAGCAGTCCGGGACACGGACTTTCTAACTATGGCTACACCTTC	CASSPGHGLSNYGYTF
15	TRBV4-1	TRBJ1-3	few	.	TGCGCCAGCAGCCACCAACGGGAAAGTGGAAACACCATATATTTT	CASSHQRESGNTIYF
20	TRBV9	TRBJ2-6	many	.	TGTGCCAGCAGCGTAGCTACGAGGGATAGGGGACGCTCTGGGGCCAACGTCCTGACTTTC	CASSVATRDRGRSGANVLTF
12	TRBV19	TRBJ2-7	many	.	TGTGCCAGTAGTATCCAGGGCCACGAGCAGTACTTC	CASSIQGHEQYF
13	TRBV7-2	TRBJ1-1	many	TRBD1	TGTGCCAGCAGTCTAAACAGGGGGACTGAAGCTTTCTTT	CASSLNRGTEAFF
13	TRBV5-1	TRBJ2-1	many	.	TGCGCCAGCAGCTTGGGGGCACTAGATGAGCAGTTCTTC	CASSLGALDEQFF
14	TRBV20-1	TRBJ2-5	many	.	TGCAGTGCTCTAGCCGGGGGCCGTGGGGAGACCCAGTACTTC	CSALAGGRGETQYF
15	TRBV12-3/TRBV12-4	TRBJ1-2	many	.	TGTGCCAGCAGCCGCCGGCTGTTGGATAACTATGGCTACACCTTC	CASSRRLLDNYGYTF
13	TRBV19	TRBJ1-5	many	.	TGTGCCAGTAGAACCTATAGCAATCAGCCCCAGCATTTT	CASRTYSNQPQHF
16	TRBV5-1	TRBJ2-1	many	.	TGCGCCAGCAGCTTCGTGACAGGGAGGGAGGACAATGAGCAGTTCTTC	CASSFVTGREDNEQFF
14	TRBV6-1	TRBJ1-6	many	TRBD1	TGTGCCAGCAGACCGGGACAGGGTAATTCACCCCTCCACTTT	CASRPGQGNSPLHF
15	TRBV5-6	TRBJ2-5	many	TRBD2	TGTGCCAGCAGCTCTGAGCGGGAGTACCAAGAGACCCAGTACTTC	CASSSEREYQETQYF
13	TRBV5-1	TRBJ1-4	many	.	TGCGCCAGCAGAGAGGCCGCTAATGAAAAACTGTTTTTT	CASREAANEKLFF
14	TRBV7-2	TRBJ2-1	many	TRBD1	TGTGCCAGCAGCTTGACAGGGGCAGTACGGGAGCAGTTCTTC	CASSLTGAVREQFF
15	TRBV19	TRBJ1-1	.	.	TGTGCCAGTAGTATAATCGCGACAGTGAACACTGAAGCTTTCTTT	CASSIIATVNTEAFF
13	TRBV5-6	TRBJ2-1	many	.	TGTGCCAGCAGCTTAGGACATGTCAATGAGCAGTTCTTC	CASSLGHVNEQFF
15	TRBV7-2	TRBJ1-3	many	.	TGTGCCAGCAGCTTAGGAACGAGCTCTGGAAACACCATATATTTT	CASSLGTSSGNTIYF
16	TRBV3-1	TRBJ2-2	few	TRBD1	TGTGCCAGCAGCCAGGGACAGGGGGCGGCCACCGGGGAGCTGTTTTTT	CASSQGQGAATGELFF
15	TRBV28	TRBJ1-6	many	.	TGTGCCAGCTCGGGACATCAGGATTATAATTCACCCCTCCACTTT	CASSGHQDYNSPLHF
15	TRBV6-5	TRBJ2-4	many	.	TGTGCCAGCAGTTACTCCGACAGGGCCAAAAACATTCAGTACTTC	CASSYSDRAKNIQYF
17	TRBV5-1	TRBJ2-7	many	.	TGCGCCAGCAGCGCCGTGTTAACCGCATTCGGATTTTACGAGCAGTACTTC	CASSAVLTAFGFYEQYF
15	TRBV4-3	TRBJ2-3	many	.	TGCGCCAGCAGCCACCGGAGAGGGAGCACAGATACGCAGTATTTT	CASSHRRGSTDTQYF
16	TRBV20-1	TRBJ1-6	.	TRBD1	TGCAGTGCTAGGGCTAGGGACAGGGGGTATAATTCACCCCTCCACTTT	CSARARDRGYNSPLHF
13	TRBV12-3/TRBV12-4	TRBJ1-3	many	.	TGTGCCAGCAGTCAAGGACAGCGAAACACCATATATTTT	CASSQGQRNTIYF
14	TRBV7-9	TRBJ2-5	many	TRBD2	TGTGCCAGCAGCTTTAGAGGGGAGGGAGAGACCCAGTACTTC	CASSFRGEGETQYF
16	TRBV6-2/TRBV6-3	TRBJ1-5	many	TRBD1	TGTGCCAGCAGCCCCTGGCGGGGACAGGGGGATCAGCCCCAGCATTTT	CASSPWRGQGDQPQHF
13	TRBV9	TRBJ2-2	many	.	TGTGCCAGCAGCGTGGACGCAACCGGGGAGCTGTTTTTT	CASSVDATGELFF
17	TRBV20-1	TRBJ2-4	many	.	TGCAGTGCTAGAGATAGTGGACAGTCGATAGCCAAAAACATTCAGTACTTC	CSARDSGQSIAKNIQYF
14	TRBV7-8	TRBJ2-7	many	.	TGTGCCAGCAGCTTACCGGGGGCCCGCTGGGAGCAGTACTTC	CASSLPGARWEQYF
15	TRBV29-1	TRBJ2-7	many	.	TGCAGCGTTTCTAGGGGGACAACACTGTCCTACGAGCAGTACTTC	CSVSRGTTLSYEQYF
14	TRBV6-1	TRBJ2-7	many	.	TGTGCCAGCAGGGGGGGGCGGGAATCCTACGAGCAGTACTTC	CASRGGRESYEQYF
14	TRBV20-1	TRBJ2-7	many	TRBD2	TGCAGTGCTCCGACTAGCGGGAGTTACTACGAGCAGTACTTC	CSAPTSGSYYEQYF
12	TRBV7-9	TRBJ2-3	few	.	TGTGCCAGCAGCCCTAACGCAGATACGCAGTATTTT	CASSPNADTQYF
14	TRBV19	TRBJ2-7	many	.	TGTGCCAGTAGTATGGGAGGTTCTTCCTACGAGCAGTACTTC	CASSMGGSSYEQYF
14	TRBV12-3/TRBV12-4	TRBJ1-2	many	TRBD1	TGTGCCAGCAGTGATCCGGGACAGAACTATGGCTACACCTTC	CASSDPGQNYGYTF
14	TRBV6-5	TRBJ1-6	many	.	TGTGCCAGCAGTTACTCTTCAGGGGAGACACCCCTCCACTTT	CASSYSSGETPLHF